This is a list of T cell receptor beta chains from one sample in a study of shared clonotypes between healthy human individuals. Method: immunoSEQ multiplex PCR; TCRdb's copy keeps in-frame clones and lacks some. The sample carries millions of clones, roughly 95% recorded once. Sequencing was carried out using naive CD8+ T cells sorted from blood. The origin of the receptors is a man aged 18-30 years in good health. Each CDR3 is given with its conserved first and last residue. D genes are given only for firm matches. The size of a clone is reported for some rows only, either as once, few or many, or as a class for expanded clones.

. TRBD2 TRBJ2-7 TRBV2 TGTGCCAGCAGTGAGACTAGCGGTTCCTACGAGCAGTACTTC CASSETSGSYEQYF
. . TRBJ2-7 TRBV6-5 TGTGCCAGCAGCTGGGACGGGAGCTCCTACGAGCAGTACTTC CASSWDGSSYEQYF
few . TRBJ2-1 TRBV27 TGTGCCAGCAGTCCAGGTGGATACAATGAGCAGTTCTTC CASSPGGYNEQFF
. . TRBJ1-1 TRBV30 TGTGCCTGGAGTGTAGTTTGGGCTGAAGCTTTCTTT CAWSVVWAEAFF
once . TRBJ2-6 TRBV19 TGTGCCAGTATGAGGCTTTCTGGGGCCAACGTCCTGACTTTC CASMRLSGANVLTF
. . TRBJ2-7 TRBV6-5 TGTGCCAGCAGTTACTCGAAGCTTATGAGGTGGTACTTC CASSYSKLMRWYF
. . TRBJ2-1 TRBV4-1 TGCGCCAGCAGCCAAGATAGGGATTCCTACTCCTACAATGAGCAGTTCTTC CASSQDRDSYSYNEQFF
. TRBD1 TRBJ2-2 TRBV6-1 TGTGCCAGCAGTCCATATAGAGGGGGCATGGGGGAGCTGTTTTTT CASSPYRGGMGELFF
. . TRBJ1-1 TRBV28 TGTGCCAGCAGTGTTCTCGGGACACCGAACACTGAAGCTTTCTTT CASSVLGTPNTEAFF
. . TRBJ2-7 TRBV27 TGTGCCAGCAATAGGATAGGGAACTACGAGCAGTACTTC CASNRIGNYEQYF
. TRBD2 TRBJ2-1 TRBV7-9 TGTGCCAGCAGCTTAGGGACTAGTCGCAATGAGCAGTTCTTC CASSLGTSRNEQFF
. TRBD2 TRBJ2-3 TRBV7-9 TGTGCCAGCAGCTCACTACTGGGACTAGCGGGCTCTAGCACAGATACGCAGTATTTT CASSSLLGLAGSSTDTQYF
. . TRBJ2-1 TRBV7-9 TGTGCCAGCAGCTCTGGGGGATCCGAGCCCCTCTTC CASSSGGSEPLF
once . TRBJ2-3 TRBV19 TGTGCCAGTAGTATAGATCTTCACTTCACAGATACGCAGTATTTT CASSIDLHFTDTQYF
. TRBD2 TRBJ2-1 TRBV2 TGTGCCAGCAGAGAGGGACTAGCCTATGAGCAGTTCTTC CASREGLAYEQFF
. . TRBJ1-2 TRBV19 TGTGCCAGTAGTATAGAGTGGGTCGGCTATGGCTACACCTTC CASSIEWVGYGYTF
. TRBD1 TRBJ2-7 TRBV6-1 TGTGCCAGTAAGGAGGGGACAGGAGCTTTAGGCGAGCAGTACTTC CASKEGTGALGEQYF
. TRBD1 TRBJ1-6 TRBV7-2 TGTGCCAGCAGCTTGACAGGGGTCCCCTATAATTCACCCCTCCACTTT CASSLTGVPYNSPLHF
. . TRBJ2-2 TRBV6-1 TGTGCCAGCAGTGAATTGGTTGGGGCGGCCGGGGAGCTGTTTTTT CASSELVGAAGELFF
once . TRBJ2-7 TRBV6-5 TGTGCCAGCAGTTGGACGGCGCAAAGCTCCTACGAGCAGTACTTC CASSWTAQSSYEQYF
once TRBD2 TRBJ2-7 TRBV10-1 TGCGCCAGCAGTGAGGGACTAGCGGAAAGGGAGCAGTACTTC CASSEGLAEREQYF
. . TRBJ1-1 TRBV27 TGTGCCAGCAGTTTATCTTTTGAGGTGGGCACTGAAGCTTTCTTT CASSLSFEVGTEAFF
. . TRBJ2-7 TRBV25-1 TGTGCCAGCAGGGCTGCGTCCTACGAGCAGTACTTC CASRAASYEQYF
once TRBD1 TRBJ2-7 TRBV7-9 TGTGCCAGCAGCCCGGGACAGGGGGCGAACTACGAGCAGTACTTC CASSPGQGANYEQYF
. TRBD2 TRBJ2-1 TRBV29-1 TGCAGCTGTAGCGGGGGGACCAGCTCCTACAATGAGCAGTTCTTC CSCSGGTSSYNEQFF
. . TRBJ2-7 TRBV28 TGTGCCTCTGGGGGCGGGCCGGGTAAGACCTACGAGCAGTACTTC CASGGGPGKTYEQYF
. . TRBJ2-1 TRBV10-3 TGTGCCATCAGTGGGTTAATGGACTCGTCCTACAATGAGCAGTTCTTC CAISGLMDSSYNEQFF